This paragraph covers one T cell receptor (beta chain) sequence. This clonotype was recorded a few times. No cognate antigen has been identified for it. Base qualities are missing; no much larger clone stands one base away. All donors were healthy Caucasians. The protocol used for the library was 5' RACE. The sequencing machine was an Illumina HiSeq 2000. Template switching added a universal primer binding site, and the final cDNA carried a unique molecular identifier that allowed TCR cDNA molecules to be counted accurately. Specific primers in the conserved constant-segment region were used to synthesize first-strand cDNA for the TCR alpha and beta chains. Each cDNA library was double barcoded, with a SMART-Mk sample barcode plus Illumina barcodes, to control for contamination. TruSeq adapter sequences and Illumina sample barcodes were added in two successive PCR steps. The Illumina HiSeq platform was used with custom primers to sequence TCR alpha and beta cDNA libraries. In the original analysis: MiGEC processed the raw reads to extract unique molecular identifiers, while MiXCR was used to determine the CDR3 positions. Recombination models were inferred per individual with the repgenHMM and IGoR tools using an EM algorithm. Shared clonotypes were analyzed with the tcR package in R, and sharing was normalized by the product of cloneset sizes. Out-of-frame nonproductive sequences were analyzed to study raw recombination free of thymic and clonal selection effects. TCRdb trimmed the raw reads at Q25, called clones with MiXCR and kept productive beta chains. Identical CDR3 proteins give one entry, which carries the most common genes and DNA. The V and J calls come from TCRdb's annotation, not from the publication. Here the sample has more than 1.5 million distinct CDR3 sequences; 25% to 35% occur a single time. The ten biggest clones cover 0.25% to 0.3% of the sample.

The data derive from a study of identical twins (dated by TCRdb to the mid-2010s). Study-wide context: To test whether fetal clonotypes persist, the study used deep sequencing on TCR alpha and beta repertoires from monozygotic twins, unrelated adults of various ages, and cord blood. To rule out contamination, the twin experiments were replicated at different times with different library preparation protocols.

CDR1 and CDR2 are read off the germline V gene (reference sequence) as DFQATT and SNEGSKA. The CDR3 goes from the cysteine to the phenylalanine over 15 residues. Only the CDR3 region is kept as DNA, spanning 45 bases read in frame from base 1. Between the V and J ends, shortened by 0 bases and 4 bases respectively, the junction contains 14 bases. Overall study results and their limits: Fewer insertions were carried by abundant cord blood beta clonotypes; a weaker similar trend was observed in young adult naive repertoires, while no such trend was observed in memory repertoires. Conclusions relied on cross-sectional statistical analysis, since the same donors could not be followed over many years. Invariant T cells such as MAIT and iNKT could partly confound zero-insertion analyses, although diverse VJ usage argued against such confounding for most clonotypes. Compared with coincidental sharing between unrelated individuals, out-of-frame TCR alpha sequences shared between twins showed an excess of sequences with low generation probability. In monozygotic twins, out-of-frame TCR alpha sharing was systematically underestimated by recombination models, although the models agreed with sharing between unrelated individuals. In beta out-of-frame sequences, excess twin sharing was weaker, because having fewer shared sequences lowered the signal-to-noise ratio.

The clonotype comes from a newborn girl in good health. The sample comprised cord blood. The V and J genes are TRBV20-1 and TRBJ2-3; a tentative D call is TRBD2 (5 bases match). The DNA reads TGCAGTGCTAGAGATCTTAACCTTAGCGCAGATACGCAGTATTTT. Its protein product is CSARDLNLSADTQYF.